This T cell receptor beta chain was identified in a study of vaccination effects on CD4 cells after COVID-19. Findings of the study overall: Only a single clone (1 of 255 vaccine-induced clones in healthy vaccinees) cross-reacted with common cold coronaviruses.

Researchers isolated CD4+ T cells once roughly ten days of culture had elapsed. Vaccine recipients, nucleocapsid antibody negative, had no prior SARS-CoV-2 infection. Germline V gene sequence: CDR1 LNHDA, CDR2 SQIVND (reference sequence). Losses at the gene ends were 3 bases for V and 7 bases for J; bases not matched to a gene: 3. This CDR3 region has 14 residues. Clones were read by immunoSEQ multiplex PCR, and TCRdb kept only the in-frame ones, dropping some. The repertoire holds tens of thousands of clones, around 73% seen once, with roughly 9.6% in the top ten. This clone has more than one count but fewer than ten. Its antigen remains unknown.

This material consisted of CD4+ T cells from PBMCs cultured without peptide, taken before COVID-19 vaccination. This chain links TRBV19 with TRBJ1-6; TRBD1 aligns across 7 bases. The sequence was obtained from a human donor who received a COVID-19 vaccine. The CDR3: CASSIIQGNSPLHF. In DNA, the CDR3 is TGTGCCAGTAGTATCATACAGGGGAATTCACCCCTCCACTTT.